Listed below are T cell receptor beta chains from one sample, sequenced in a study of blood T cell repertoires in COVID-19. Profiling relied on immunoSEQ multiplex PCR, and the TCRdb table lists in-frame clones only, not all of them. The sample has roughly 81,000 clones; about nine tenths are singletons. The sequenced sample consisted of peripheral blood. The receptors derive from a woman aged 45-59 years in a cohort sampled during active COVID-19. CDR3s include the opening cysteine and the closing phenylalanine or tryptophan. The order of the fields is D gene, V gene, clone size, J gene, CDR3 length, CDR3 protein, CDR3 DNA. The D gene is left open where the match is weak. Clone size is not always given. Where it is, it says once, few, many or a class for expanded clones.

>NA|TRBV6-6|NA|TRBJ1-3|16
CASSSRQRSSGNTIYF
TGTGCCAGCAGCTCTCGTCAACGGAGCTCTGGAAACACCATATATTTT
>TRBD1|TRBV19|NA|TRBJ1-5|15
CASSRGTAPNQPQHF
TGTGCCAGTAGCCGCGGGACAGCCCCCAATCAGCCCCAGCATTTT
>TRBD1|TRBV12-5|NA|TRBJ1-1|13
CASGRKGATEAFF
TGTGCTAGTGGTAGGAAGGGGGCCACTGAAGCTTTCTTT
>NA|TRBV6-6|NA|TRBJ1-2|11
CASSSGGGYTF
TGTGCCAGCAGTTCGGGGGGCGGCTACACCTTC
>NA|TRBV28|NA|TRBJ1-6|13
CASSQGYNSPLHF
TGTGCCAGCAGCCAGGGCTATAATTCACCCCTCCACTTT
>TRBD2|TRBV7-3|NA|TRBJ2-1|16
CASSLPTSGRAGVWFF
TGTGCCAGCAGCTTACCGACTAGCGGGAGGGCCGGGGTTTGGTTCTTC
>TRBD1|TRBV11-2|few|TRBJ2-1|17
CASSLAGTGRPYNEQFF
TGTGCCAGCAGCTTAGCCGGGACAGGGAGGCCCTACAATGAGCAGTTCTTC
>TRBD1|TRBV11-3|once|TRBJ2-7|17
CASSLQTGGTGGREQYF
TGTGCCAGCAGCTTACAAACTGGGGGGACAGGGGGTCGCGAGCAGTACTTC
>TRBD1|TRBV9|NA|TRBJ1-5|13
CASTTGVFQPQHF
TGTGCCAGCACGACAGGGGTGTTCCAGCCCCAGCATTTT
>TRBD1|TRBV5-1|NA|TRBJ1-1|13
CASSYGTEAGAFF
TGCGCCAGCAGCTATGGGACAGAGGCCGGGGCTTTCTTT
>TRBD1|TRBV5-1|NA|TRBJ2-7|16
CASSESTTGMYYEQYF
TGCGCCAGCAGCGAATCCACGACAGGGATGTACTACGAGCAGTACTTC
>NA|TRBV19|NA|TRBJ1-5|15
CASSIRRGEGQPQHF
TGTGCCAGTAGTATACGTCGGGGAGAGGGTCAGCCCCAGCATTTT
>NA|TRBV7-9|NA|TRBJ1-2|14
CASSQGQSLSGYTF
TGTGCCAGCAGCCAAGGACAGTCCCTTTCGGGCTACACCTTC
>TRBD2|TRBV28|NA|TRBJ2-7|16
CASSWTRDYLSRAQYF
TGTGCCAGTAGCTGGACACGGGACTACCTATCCCGCGCGCAGTACTTC
>TRBD2|TRBV5-4|NA|TRBJ2-7|15
CASSLWKREDYEQYF
TGTGCCAGCAGCTTGTGGAAGCGGGAGGACTACGAGCAGTACTTC